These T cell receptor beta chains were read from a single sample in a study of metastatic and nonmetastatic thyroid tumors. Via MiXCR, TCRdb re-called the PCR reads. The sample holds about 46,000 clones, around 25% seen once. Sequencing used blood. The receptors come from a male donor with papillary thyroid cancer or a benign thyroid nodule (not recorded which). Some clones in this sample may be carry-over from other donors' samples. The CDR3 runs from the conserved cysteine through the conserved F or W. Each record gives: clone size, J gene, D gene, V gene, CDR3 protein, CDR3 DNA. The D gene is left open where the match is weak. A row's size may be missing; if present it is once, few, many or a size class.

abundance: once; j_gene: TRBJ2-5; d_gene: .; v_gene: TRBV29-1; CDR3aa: CSVRDPYDGETQYF; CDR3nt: TGCAGCGTGCGGGACCCCTATGATGGGGAGACCCAGTACTTC
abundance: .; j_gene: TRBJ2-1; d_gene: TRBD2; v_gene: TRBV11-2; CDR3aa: CASSLFEREGLCWEFF; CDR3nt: TGTGCCAGCAGCTTATTTGAGCGGGAGGGCCTCTGCTGGGAGTTCTTC
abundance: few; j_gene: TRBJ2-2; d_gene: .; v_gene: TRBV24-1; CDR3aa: CATSVPGRTAGELFF; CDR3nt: TGTGCCACCAGTGTTCCGGGGAGGACGGCCGGGGAGCTGTTTTTT
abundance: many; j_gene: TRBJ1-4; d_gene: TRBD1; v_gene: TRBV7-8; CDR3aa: CASSLGTAFNEKLFF; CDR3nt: TGTGCCAGCAGCTTGGGGACAGCCTTTAATGAAAAACTGTTTTTT
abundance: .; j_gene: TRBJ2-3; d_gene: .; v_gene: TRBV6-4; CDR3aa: CASSAKGEGDTQYF; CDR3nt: TGTGCCAGCAGTGCTAAAGGGGAAGGGGATACGCAGTATTTT
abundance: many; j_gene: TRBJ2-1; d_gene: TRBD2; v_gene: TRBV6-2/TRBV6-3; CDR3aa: CASSASGAGINEQFF; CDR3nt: TGTGCCAGCAGTGCCTCGGGAGCGGGAATTAATGAGCAGTTCTTC
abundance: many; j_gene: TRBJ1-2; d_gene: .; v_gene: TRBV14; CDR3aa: CASSQDTYGYTF; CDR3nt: TGTGCCAGCAGCCAGGACACCTATGGCTACACCTTC
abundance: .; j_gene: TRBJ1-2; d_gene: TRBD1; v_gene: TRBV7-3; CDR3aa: CASSFRQGDGYTF; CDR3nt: TGTGCCAGCAGCTTCCGACAGGGCGATGGCTACACCTTC
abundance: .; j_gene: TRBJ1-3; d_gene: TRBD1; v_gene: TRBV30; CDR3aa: CAWSFSGGDSGNTIYF; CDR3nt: TGTGCCTGGAGTTTCTCAGGGGGCGACTCTGGAAACACCATATATTTT
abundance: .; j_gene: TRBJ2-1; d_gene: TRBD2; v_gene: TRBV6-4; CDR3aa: CASSEGGSSAEQFF; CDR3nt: TGTGCCAGCAGTGAGGGGGGGAGCTCAGCTGAGCAGTTCTTC
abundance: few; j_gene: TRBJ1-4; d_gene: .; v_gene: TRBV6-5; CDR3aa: CASSYSNGILLF; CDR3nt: TGTGCCAGCAGTTACTCGAATGGGATTCTGCTTTTT
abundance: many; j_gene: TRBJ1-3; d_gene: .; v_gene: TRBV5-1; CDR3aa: CASSLGTSGNTIYF; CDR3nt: TGCGCCAGCAGCCTGGGGACCTCTGGAAACACCATATATTTT
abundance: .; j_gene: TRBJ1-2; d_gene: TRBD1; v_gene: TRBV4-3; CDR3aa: CASSHDRGLGGYTF; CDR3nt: TGCGCCAGCAGCCATGACAGGGGACTAGGGGGCTACACCTTC
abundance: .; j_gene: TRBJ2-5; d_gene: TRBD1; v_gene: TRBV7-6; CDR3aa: CASSSGQDKYF; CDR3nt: TGTGCCAGCAGCTCGGGACAGGACAAGTACTTC
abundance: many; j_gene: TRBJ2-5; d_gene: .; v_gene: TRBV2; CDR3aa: CASSAERGETQYF; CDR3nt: TGTGCCAGCAGTGCGGAGAGAGGAGAGACCCAGTACTTC
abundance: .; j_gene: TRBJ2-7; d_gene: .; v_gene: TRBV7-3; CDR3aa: CAISSEGGYEQYF; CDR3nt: TGTGCCATCTCCTCAGAGGGTGGCTACGAGCAGTACTTC
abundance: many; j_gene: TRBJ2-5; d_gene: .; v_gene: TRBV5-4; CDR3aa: CASSLVHSKETQYF; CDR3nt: TGTGCCAGCAGCTTGGTGCACAGCAAAGAGACCCAGTACTTC
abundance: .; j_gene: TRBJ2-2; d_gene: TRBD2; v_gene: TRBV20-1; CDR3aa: CSARDPVAGKVGELSF; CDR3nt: TGCAGTGCTAGAGATCCTGTAGCGGGAAAGGTCGGGGAGCTGTCTTTT
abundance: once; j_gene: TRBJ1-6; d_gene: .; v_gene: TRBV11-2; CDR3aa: CASSLSQGPSPLHF; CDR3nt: TGTGCCAGCAGCTTATCGCAGGGTCCGTCACCCCTCCACTTT
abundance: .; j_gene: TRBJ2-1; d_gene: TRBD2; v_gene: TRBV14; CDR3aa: CANWDSGAHRREQFF; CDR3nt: TGTGCCAATTGGGATAGCGGGGCCCACCGCCGTGAGCAGTTCTTC
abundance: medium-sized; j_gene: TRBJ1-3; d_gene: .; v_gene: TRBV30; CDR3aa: CAWSVPLRNTIYF; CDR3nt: TGTGCCTGGAGTGTCCCCCTCCGGAACACCATATATTTT
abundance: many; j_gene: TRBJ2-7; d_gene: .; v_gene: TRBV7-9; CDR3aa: CASSAPGAYEQYF; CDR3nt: TGTGCCAGCAGCGCGCCCGGGGCCTACGAGCAGTACTTC
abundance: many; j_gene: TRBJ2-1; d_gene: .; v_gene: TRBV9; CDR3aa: CASSASTRTEQFF; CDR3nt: TGTGCCAGCAGCGCCTCGACTAGGACTGAGCAGTTCTTC
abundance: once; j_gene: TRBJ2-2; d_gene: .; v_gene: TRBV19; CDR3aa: CASSMVTIGRGTGELFF; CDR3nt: TGTGCCAGTAGTATGGTAACCATTGGCAGGGGTACCGGGGAGCTGTTTTTT
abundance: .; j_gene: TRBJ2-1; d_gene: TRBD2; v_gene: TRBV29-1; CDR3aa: CSVVWTSGRWLNEQFF; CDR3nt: TGCAGCGTTGTGTGGACTAGCGGGAGGTGGCTTAATGAGCAGTTCTTC
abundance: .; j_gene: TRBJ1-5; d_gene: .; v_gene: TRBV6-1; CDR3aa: CASSEATENQPQHF; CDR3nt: TGTGCCAGCAGTGAAGCGACGGAGAATCAGCCCCAGCATTTT
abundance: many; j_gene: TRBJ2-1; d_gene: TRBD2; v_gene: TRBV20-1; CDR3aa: CSARWVAGGLYNEQFF; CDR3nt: TGCAGTGCTAGGTGGGTAGCGGGAGGCCTGTACAATGAGCAGTTCTTC
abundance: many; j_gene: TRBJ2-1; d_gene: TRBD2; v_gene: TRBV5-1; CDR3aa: CASRLTSGDNEQFF; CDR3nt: TGCGCCAGCAGATTGACTAGCGGGGACAATGAGCAGTTCTTC
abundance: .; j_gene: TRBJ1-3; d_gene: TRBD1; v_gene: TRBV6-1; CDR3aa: CASSIDLTGVSGNTIYF; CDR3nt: TGTGCCAGCAGTATAGACCTGACAGGGGTCTCTGGAAACACCATATATTTT
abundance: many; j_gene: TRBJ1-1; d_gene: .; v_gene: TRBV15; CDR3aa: CATSRDFGDGNTEAFF; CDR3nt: TGTGCCACCAGCAGAGATTTTGGGGACGGGAACACTGAAGCTTTCTTT
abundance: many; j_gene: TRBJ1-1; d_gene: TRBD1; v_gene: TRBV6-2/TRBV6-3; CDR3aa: CASRYRGLVSAEAFF; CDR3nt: TGTGCCAGCAGGTACAGGGGTCTTGTGAGTGCTGAAGCTTTCTTT
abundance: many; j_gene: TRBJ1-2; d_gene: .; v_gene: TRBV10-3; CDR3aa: CAISETIGQLNYGYTF; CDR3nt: TGTGCCATCAGTGAGACGATAGGACAGCTTAACTATGGCTACACCTTC
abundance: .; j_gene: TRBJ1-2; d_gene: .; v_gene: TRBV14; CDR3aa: CASSQGVRVASSANYGYTF; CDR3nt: TGTGCCAGCAGCCAAGGGGTGCGGGTCGCCTCTTCAGCTAACTATGGCTACACCTTC
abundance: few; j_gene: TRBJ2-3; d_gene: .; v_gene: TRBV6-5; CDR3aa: CSSSLEPRTDTHYF; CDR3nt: TGTTCCAGCAGTCTCGAACCTCGCACAGATACGCATTATTTT
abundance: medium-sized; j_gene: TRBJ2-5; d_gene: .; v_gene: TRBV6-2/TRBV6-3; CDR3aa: CASSPAGGQETQYF; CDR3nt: TGTGCCAGCAGTCCCGCGGGCGGCCAAGAGACCCAGTACTTC
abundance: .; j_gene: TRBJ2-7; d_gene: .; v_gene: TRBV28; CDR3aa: CASRRGTYEQYF; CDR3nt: TGTGCCAGCAGAAGGGGGACCTACGAGCAGTACTTC
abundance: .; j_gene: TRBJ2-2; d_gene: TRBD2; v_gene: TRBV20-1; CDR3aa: CSARGTSGEPGELFF; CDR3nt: TGCAGTGCTAGAGGGACTAGCGGGGAACCCGGGGAGCTGTTTTTT
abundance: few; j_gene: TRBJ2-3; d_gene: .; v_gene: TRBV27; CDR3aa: CASSSFLTATDTQYF; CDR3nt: TGTGCCAGCAGTTCGTTCCTTACCGCTACAGATACGCAGTATTTT
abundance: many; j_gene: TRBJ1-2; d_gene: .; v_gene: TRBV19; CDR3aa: CASSISRGYGYTF; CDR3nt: TGTGCCAGTAGTATCTCCCGGGGGTATGGCTACACCTTC
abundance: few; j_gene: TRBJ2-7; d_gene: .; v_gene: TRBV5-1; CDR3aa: CASSLETGANSYGQYF; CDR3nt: TGCGCCAGCAGCCTGGAAACAGGTGCCAACTCCTACGGGCAGTACTTC
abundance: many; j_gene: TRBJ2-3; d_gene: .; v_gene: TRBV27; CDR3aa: CASRSTDTQYF; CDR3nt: TGTGCCAGCAGAAGCACAGATACGCAGTATTTT
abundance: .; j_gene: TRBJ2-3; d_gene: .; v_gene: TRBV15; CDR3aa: CATSRTGGGTDTQYF; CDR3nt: TGTGCCACCAGCAGAACAGGGGGGGGCACAGATACGCAGTATTTT
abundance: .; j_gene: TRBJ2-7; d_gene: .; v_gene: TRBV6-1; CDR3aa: CATQWSYEQYF; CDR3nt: TGTGCCACACAGTGGTCCTACGAGCAGTACTTC
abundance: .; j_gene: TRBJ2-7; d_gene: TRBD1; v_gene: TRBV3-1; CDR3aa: CASSPGTGSVYEQYF; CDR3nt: TGTGCCAGCAGCCCAGGGACAGGGAGCGTTTACGAGCAGTACTTC
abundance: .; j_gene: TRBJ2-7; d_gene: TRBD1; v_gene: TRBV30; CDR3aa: CAWGQGINEQYF; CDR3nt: TGTGCCTGGGGACAGGGTATCAACGAGCAGTACTTC
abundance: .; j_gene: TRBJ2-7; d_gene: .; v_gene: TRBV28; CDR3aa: CASSPQVSPGHFYEQYF; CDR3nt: TGTGCCAGCAGCCCCCAGGTCTCCCCGGGACACTTCTACGAGCAGTACTTC
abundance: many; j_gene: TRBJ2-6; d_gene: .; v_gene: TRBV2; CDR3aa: CASTIGGANVLTF; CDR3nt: TGTGCCAGCACCATAGGTGGGGCCAACGTCCTGACTTTC
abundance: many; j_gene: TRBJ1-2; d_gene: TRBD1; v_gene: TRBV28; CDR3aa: CASSLRGQPFYGYTF; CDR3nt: TGTGCCAGCAGTTTAAGGGGACAGCCCTTCTATGGCTACACCTTC
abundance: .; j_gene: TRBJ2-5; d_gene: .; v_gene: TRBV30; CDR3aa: CAWRADWSPDRGETQYF; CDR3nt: TGTGCCTGGAGGGCTGACTGGTCGCCCGACCGAGGGGAGACCCAGTACTTC